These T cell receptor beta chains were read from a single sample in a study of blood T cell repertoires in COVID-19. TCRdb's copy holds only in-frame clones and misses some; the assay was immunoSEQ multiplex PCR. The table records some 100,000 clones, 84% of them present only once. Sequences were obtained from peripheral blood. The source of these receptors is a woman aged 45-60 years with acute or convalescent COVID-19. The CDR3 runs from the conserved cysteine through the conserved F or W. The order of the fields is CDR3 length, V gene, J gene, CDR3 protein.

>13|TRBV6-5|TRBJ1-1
CASSYYGSTEAFF
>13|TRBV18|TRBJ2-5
CASSPTGTETQYF
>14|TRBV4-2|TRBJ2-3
CASSQASGGDTQYF
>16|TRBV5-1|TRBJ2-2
CASSPQTQGANGELFF
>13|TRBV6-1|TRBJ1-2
CASSEGGRYGYTF
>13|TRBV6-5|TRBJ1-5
CASSLQGLQPQHF
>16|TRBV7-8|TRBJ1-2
CASSLVNGGVEGGYTF
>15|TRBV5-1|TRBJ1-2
CASSLDMDRVRRYTF
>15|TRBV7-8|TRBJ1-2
CASSLGLGGYYGYTF
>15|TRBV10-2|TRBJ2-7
CASSEGAGGPYEQYF
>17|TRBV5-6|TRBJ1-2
CASSPRMTGVGGYGYTF
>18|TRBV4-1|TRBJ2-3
CASSQEKGGGLYTDTQYF
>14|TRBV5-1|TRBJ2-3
CASRGQSTTDTQYF
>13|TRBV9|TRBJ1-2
CASSVAGGYGYTF
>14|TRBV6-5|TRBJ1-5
CASSPKGAHQPQHF
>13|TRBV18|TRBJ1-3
CASSPGLGNTIYF
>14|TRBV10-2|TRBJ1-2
CASSRQGSNYGYTF
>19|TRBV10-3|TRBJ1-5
CAISREGQGDGLGNQPQHF
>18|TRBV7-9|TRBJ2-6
CASSLATGGVRRANVLTF
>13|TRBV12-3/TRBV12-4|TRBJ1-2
CASSLTGGYGYTF
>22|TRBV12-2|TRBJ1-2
CASRLEGYLTGSQGSGAYGYTF
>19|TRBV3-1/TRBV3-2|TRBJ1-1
CASSLDRGRRTRSGTEAFF
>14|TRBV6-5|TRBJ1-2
CASSYAGTGGGYTF
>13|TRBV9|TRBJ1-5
CASSVDISQPQHF
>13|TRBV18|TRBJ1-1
CASSPPGNTEAFF
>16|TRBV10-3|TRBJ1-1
CAISGYGDRSYTEAFF
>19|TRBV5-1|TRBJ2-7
CASSLEPGQGALSVNEQYF
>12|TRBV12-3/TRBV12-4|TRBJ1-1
CASRFARTEAFF
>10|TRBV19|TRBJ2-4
CASRGTGWIF
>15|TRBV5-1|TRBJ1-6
CASTLGDRGGSPLHF
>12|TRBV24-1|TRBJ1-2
CATSDPGGGYTF